The following is a T cell receptor (beta chain) sequence with its context. The data are from a study of shared clonotypes between healthy human individuals. Every subset's genomic DNA went evenly onto several immunoSEQ plates. The protocol was immunoSEQ multiplex PCR, while the TCRdb copy is restricted to in-frame clones and leaves out a portion. The top ten hold about 0.34% of the sample, which has around 2.5 million clones, 90% to 95% seen once. The TCR comes from a man in his late teens or twenties in good health. Some clones in this sample may be carry-over from other donors' samples. Material for sequencing was naive CD4+ T cells from PBMCs. Subset here: CD45RA+ positively selected.

In nucleotides, the CDR3 is TGCGCCAGCAGCTGGTCCCCGGGGAATCAGCCCCAGCATTTT. Translating it yields CASSWSPGNQPQHF. The chain joins TRBV5-1 to TRBJ1-5; D is undetermined. V shed 3 bases and J shed 4 bases, with 11 bases lying between them. The CDR3 extends over 14 amino acids. CDR1 and CDR2 (germline): SGHRS, YFSETQ.